This T cell receptor beta chain was profiled in a study of blood T cell repertoires in COVID-19. Looking at the study overall: Sample material is recorded as cDNA or gDNA derived from T cells, B-cell-depleted T cells, or PBMCs.

Per the study methods: Using reference gene primer amplification, nucleated cell counts were estimated. Sequencing was performed with immunoSEQ multiplex PCR; in TCRdb, only in-frame clones are kept and a portion is missing. The DNA was the basis for D and trimming; V, J and clone size are from that table. The sample carries roughly 25,000 clones, approximately 78% recorded once. Germline values: CDR1 MNHEY, CDR2 SVGAGI. V gave up 8 bases and J gave up 2 bases, with 16 bases separating them. The CDR3 length is 15 residues. The clonotype comes from a woman aged 70-85 years with COVID-19, enrolled during active disease. The sequencing sample was made of peripheral blood. This chain connects TRBV6-5 to TRBJ1-5; D unclear. CDR3 loop: CASRRKPQGNQPQHF. In DNA, the CDR3 is TGTGCCAGCCGGCGGAAGCCACAAGGCAATCAGCCCCAGCATTTT.